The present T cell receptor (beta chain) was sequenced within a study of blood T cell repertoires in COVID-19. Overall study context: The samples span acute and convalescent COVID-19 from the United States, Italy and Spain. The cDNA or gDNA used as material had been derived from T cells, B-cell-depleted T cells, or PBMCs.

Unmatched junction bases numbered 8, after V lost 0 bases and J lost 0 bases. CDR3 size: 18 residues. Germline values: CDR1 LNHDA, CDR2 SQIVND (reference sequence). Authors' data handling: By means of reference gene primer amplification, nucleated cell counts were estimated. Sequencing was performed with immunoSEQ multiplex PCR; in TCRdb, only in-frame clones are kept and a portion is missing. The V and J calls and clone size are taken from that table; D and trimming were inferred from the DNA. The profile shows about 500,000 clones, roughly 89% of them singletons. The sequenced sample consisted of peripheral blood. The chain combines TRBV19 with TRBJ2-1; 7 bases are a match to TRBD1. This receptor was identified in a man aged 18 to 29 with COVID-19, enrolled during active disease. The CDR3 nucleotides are TGTGCCAGTAGTATAGATCTAGGACAGGTTAGCTCCTACAATGAGCAGTTCTTC. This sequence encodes CASSIDLGQVSSYNEQFF.